The 17 T cell receptor beta chains below were found in one sample sequenced in a study of identical twins (dated by TCRdb to the mid-2010s). Preparation of the library involved 5' RACE. The instrument given in TCRdb is Illumina HiSeq 2000. TCRdb's own reprocessing of the public reads used fastp at Q25 and MiXCR and kept productive beta chains. Entries that share a CDR3 protein sequence are merged under the most common genes and DNA. Present in this sample are over 600,000 distinct CDR3 sequences, approximately 22% of which were seen just once. 4% to 5.5% of the sample belongs to the ten largest clones. These data were also filed under a second study, of T cells expressing NK-cell markers.

The sequenced sample was PBMCs. These receptors originate from a woman between 18 and 29 years old in good health.

The J gene is TRBJ2-1, the V gene TRBV29-1; a possible D gene is TRBD2 (6 bases). This CDR3 has 16 residues. Per the germline V gene, CDR1 is SQVTM and CDR2 is ANQGSEA. The V end lost 6 bases, the J end lost 0 bases, and 18 bases lay between the germline ends. The CDR3 DNA reads TGCAGCGTGGGGAGACTAGGATCGAGCTCCTACAATGAGCAGTTCTTC. Translation gives CSVGRLGSSSYNEQFF.

This chain connects TRBV7-2 to TRBJ2-2, with 8 bases lining up with TRBD2. Germline-derived CDR1 and CDR2 are SGHTA and FQGNSA. CDR3 length equals 13 residues. With V trimmed by 3 bases and J by 6 bases, 0 bases remained unmatched. CDR3 amino acids: CASSLGLAGELFF. Written as DNA, the CDR3 is TGTGCCAGCAGCTTGGGACTAGCCGGGGAGCTGTTTTTT.

V and J are TRBV9 and TRBJ2-3, with TRBD1 matching 10 bases. Germline V gene sequence: CDR1 SGDLS, CDR2 YYNGEE. V gave up 3 bases and J gave up 3 bases; unmatched junction bases: 4. This CDR3 comprises 15 residues. As DNA, the CDR3 is TGTGCCAGCAGCGGACAGGGGGCGATAACAGATACGCAGTATTTT. Translating gives CASSGQGAITDTQYF. Full variable domain (remainder filled in from reference TRBV9 and TRBJ2-3): DSGVTQTPKHLITATGQRVTLRCSPRSGDLSVYWYQQSLDQGLQFLIQYYNGEERAKGNILERFSAQQFPDLHSELNLSSLELGDSALYFCASSGQGAITDTQYFGPGTRLTVL.

This clonotype was counted a single time. This sequence joins TRBV6-5 and TRBJ2-6, with D perhaps matching TRBD1 (5 bases). V was pared by 6 bases and J by 8 bases, with 14 bases between. The CDR3 loop spans 14 amino acids. Germline assignment: CDR1 MNHEY and CDR2 SVGAGI. Here the CDR3 reads CASRRQLLSNVLTF. CDR3 in DNA: TGTGCCAGCAGGCGACAGCTACTCTCCAACGTCCTGACTTTC.

This chain uses TRBV20-1 with TRBJ2-2; maybe TRBD2 (6 bases). The CDR3 consists of 12 residues. Trimming took 7 bases from V and 10 from J, leaving 16 bases between them. CDR1 and CDR2 from the germline V gene are DFQATT and SNEGSKA (reference sequence). Here the CDR3 DNA reads TGCAGTGTTCGGGCTAGCGAGGCGGAGCTGTTTTTT. Its protein product is CSVRASEAELFF.

This clonotype has a handful of counts. The chain combines TRBV20-1 with TRBJ1-1; no firm D call. Deletions cut 3 bases from V and 1 base from J, with 3 bases between. Germline V gives CDR1 DFQATT, CDR2 SNEGSKA (reference sequence). CDR3 size: 11 residues. The CDR3 reads CSARPNTEAFF. The CDR3 region has the DNA TGCAGTGCTAGGCCGAACACTGAAGCTTTCTTT.

V is TRBV20-1 and J is TRBJ1-4, with 12 bases matching TRBD1. Germline trimming cut 6 bases from V and 10 bases from J; bases unmatched to any gene: 6. CDR3 length: 13 residues. Per germline, CDR1 DFQATT and CDR2 SNEGSKA (reference sequence). The CDR3 sequence is CSAGGQGAGKLFF. The CDR3 DNA sequence: TGCAGTGCGGGGGGACAGGGGGCAGGAAAACTGTTTTTT.

V and J are TRBV7-2 and TRBJ2-7, with no clear D. Trimming left V 5 bases short and J 0 bases short, with 8 bases between. The CDR3 is 13 residues long. The germline V gene has CDR1 SGHTA and CDR2 FQGNSA. The CDR3 DNA is TGTGCCAGCAGCGGACGGTACTCCTACGAGCAGTACTTC. This codes for CASSGRYSYEQYF.

The genes are TRBV5-6 and TRBJ2-7, with D uncertain. V dropped 3 bases and J dropped 5 bases, with 18 bases sitting between them. Germline lookup yields CDR1 SGHDT and CDR2 YYEEEE. The CDR3 sequence is 15 residues long. The DNA of the CDR3 is TGTGCCAGCAGCTCCCTCGACACGTTGGGTCACGAGCAGTACTTC. It translates to CASSSLDTLGHEQYF.

The rearrangement links TRBV20-1 to TRBJ2-3; D gene ambiguous. The germline V and J ends were trimmed by 0 bases and 5 bases, with 9 bases remaining between them. Germline-derived CDR1 and CDR2 are DFQATT and SNEGSKA (reference sequence). This CDR3 has 13 residues. The CDR3 loop is CSARDDIRDTQYF. The CDR3 DNA follows: TGCAGTGCTAGAGATGATATCCGAGATACGCAGTATTTT.

The chain carries TRBV12-3 or TRBV12-4 and TRBJ2-4; a possible D gene is TRBD2 (7 bases). The CDR3 has 14 amino acids. Trimming removed 1 base from V and 6 bases from J, with 10 bases in between. The CDR3 sequence: CASSLEGGGNIQYF. CDR3 DNA: TGTGCCAGCAGTTTAGAGGGGGGGGGAAACATTCAGTACTTC.

The J gene is TRBJ1-5, the V gene TRBV2; D is ambiguous. The V gene's germline CDR1 is SNHLY and CDR2 FYNNEI. The CDR3 loop spans 16 amino acids. Trimming stripped 6 bases from V and 0 bases from J, with 15 bases between. The CDR3 protein is CASRRASSYSNQPQHF. The CDR3 DNA follows: TGTGCCAGCAGGAGGGCTAGTTCCTATAGCAATCAGCCCCAGCATTTT.

In this sample, this clonotype turned up a few times. This chain uses TRBV20-1 with TRBJ2-7; 7 bases fit TRBD2. Trimming removed 5 bases from V and 3 bases from J; junction bases left unmatched: 10. Germline CDR1 and CDR2: DFQATT and SNEGSKA (reference sequence). CDR3 size: 14 residues. This CDR3 is CSALIGGSLYEQYF. In DNA form, the CDR3 reads TGCAGTGCTCTAATCGGCGGGAGTCTCTACGAGCAGTACTTC.

The CDR3 spells CSARPTGTVLNEQYF. The CDR3 DNA is TGCAGTGCTAGACCCACCGGGACAGTTCTCAACGAGCAGTACTTC. V and J are TRBV20-1 and TRBJ2-7, with TRBD1 matching 7 bases. Germline V gene data show CDR1 as DFQATT and CDR2 as SNEGSKA (reference sequence). V lost 2 bases, J lost 5 bases, and 12 bases stayed unmatched. This CDR3 spans 15 amino acids.

The chain joins TRBV20-1 to TRBJ2-5; D unclear. Germline V gene lookup returns CDR1 DFQATT and CDR2 SNEGSKA (reference sequence). The CDR3 sequence is 13 residues long. The V end was cut by 0 bases, the J end by 6 bases, with 11 bases between. CDR3 in DNA: TGCAGTGCTAGAGAGGCCCTGAGGAAGACCCAGTACTTC. It specifies CSAREALRKTQYF.

This clonotype was seen a handful of times. The V call is TRBV20-1, the J call TRBJ1-1; no clear D gene. In germline, CDR1 is DFQATT, CDR2 SNEGSKA (reference sequence). Trimming left V 5 bases short and J 5 bases short, with 9 bases between. The CDR3 loop spans 11 amino acids. The CDR3: CSAPDGTEAFF. Here the CDR3 DNA reads TGCAGTGCTCCGGACGGAACTGAAGCTTTCTTT.

The chain combines TRBV29-1 with TRBJ2-1; D gene unclear. The germline gives CDR1 SQVTM, CDR2 ANQGSEA. Trimming removed 3 bases at V and 0 bases at J, with 9 bases between. This CDR3 is 14 amino acids long. The CDR3 loop reads CSVDPAGSYNEQFF. In DNA form, the CDR3 reads TGCAGCGTTGACCCCGCAGGCTCCTACAATGAGCAGTTCTTC.